The T cell receptor beta chain described here comes from a study of CD8+ T cells in alopecia areata (dated by TCRdb to the late 2010s). Study-level background: The treated patients took part in an open-label pilot trial in which moderate-to-severe alopecia areata was treated with oral tofacitinib at 5 to 10 mg twice daily. Tofacitinib was given for 6 to 18 months, followed by 6 months of follow-up off drug to assess delayed response and recurrence. High-throughput TCRbeta sequencing was used to examine T cell clonal expansion in alopecia areata in both the C3H/HeJ mouse model and human patients. Human TCRbeta sequencing covered scalp tissue and sorted CD4+ and CD8+ peripheral blood T cells from patchy and totalis/universalis alopecia areata patients and healthy controls. Biopsies were taken from tofacitinib-treated patients at baseline and again at 4 and 24 weeks into treatment, and several of those patients also had a later scalp biopsy. Clonality in the scalp was compared among normal scalp (n=4), patchy alopecia areata scalp (n=8), and alopecia totalis/universalis scalp (n=8). The RNA source kit depended on sample type: the PAXgene miRNA kit for fixed scalp, the miRNeasy kit for PBMCs, and the RNeasy kit for mouse skin. TCRbeta CDR3 regions were amplified by immunoSEQ multiplex PCR using 35 Vbeta forward and 13 Jbeta reverse primers.

The time point label for this specimen denotes: baseline before oral tofacitinib. From alopecia areata patients, peripheral blood was collected along with lesional scalp punch biopsies. PBMCs were isolated by density centrifugation and stained for CD3, CD4 and CD8, after which CD4+ and CD8+ T cells were sorted on a FACSAria. Receptors were amplified or captured by the immunoSEQ multiplex PCR assay. RNA was extracted from all samples and reverse transcribed into cDNA, which served as template for TCR sequencing. SuperScript III was used for first-strand cDNA synthesis, primed with a 2:1 mix of oligo-dT and random hexamers. A synthetic immune receptor repertoire was used to gauge amplification bias, and whatever bias remained was removed computationally. The authors' analysis ran thus. Raw reads were preprocessed for error removal, and CDR3 was defined according to IMGT conventions as running from the conserved cysteine to phenylalanine. To get clonality, Shannon entropy was normalized by log2 of the number of productive unique TCRs and the result was subtracted from 1. Whether each scalp clone was CD4 or CD8 was inferred by checking scalp TCRbeta sequences against the CD4 and CD8 repertoires from sorted blood. As stored in TCRdb, this immuneACCESS dataset retains in-frame rearrangements with V and J assigned. A fraction of the clones does not appear; measured against another copy, unresolved V genes explain less than half of the discrepancy, and the remainder lacks a known reason. V and J calls plus clone size are reproduced from that table; the DNA served to infer D and trimming. Present in this sample are 150,000 or so clones, about 70% of which were seen just once. Approximately 10% of the sample is held by the ten biggest clonotypes.

In its sample, this clone was seen a few times. This clone's antigen is unknown. There are no base qualities to consult, and no much larger clone falls within one base. Reading the germline V gene gives CDR1 SGHDN and CDR2 FVKESK. Inclusive of the bounding cysteine and phenylalanine, the CDR3 is 15 residues long. Left in the record is the CDR3 DNA by itself, 45 bases read in frame from the first base. V sheds 2 bases and J sheds 0 bases, leaving 8 bases between their ends. Broad study findings and their caveats: Compared with normal scalp, lesional scalp, particularly in alopecia totalis/universalis, had higher clonality and more expanded CD8+ clones, which suggests antigenic drive. Shared TCR sequences between patients were less evident than in mice, which may be partly attributable to HLA diversity in the patient population. Resident alphabeta T cells in normal human skin are also sequenced, complicating scalp TCR repertoire analysis, unlike mouse skin dominated by gammadelta T cells.

This TCR was recovered from a human donor with alopecia areata. The sequencing here drew on CD8+ T cells sorted from blood, taken at week 0. The chain uses TRBV14 and TRBJ2-1, with TRBD2 perhaps the D gene, on 6 matching bases. The nucleotides read TGTGCCAGCAGCCAATGGAGGGCCTCCTACAATGAGCAGTTCTTC. It is translated as CASSQWRASYNEQFF.